The rows below give T cell receptor beta chains drawn from one sample of a study of blood T cell repertoires in COVID-19. Repertoires were generated with immunoSEQ multiplex PCR, while TCRdb's copy carries only in-frame clones and drops some. The table lists fewer than 85,000 clones, more than 60% of them singletons. The sequenced sample was peripheral blood. Receptors originate from a woman at least 80 years old with active or convalescent COVID-19. Each CDR3 is given with its conserved first and last residue. The order of the fields is D gene, clone size, J gene, V gene, CDR3 protein, CDR3 DNA. A D gene is named only where the DNA matches it firmly. The size of a clone is reported for some rows only, either as once, few or many, or as a class for expanded clones.

>NA|NA|TRBJ2-1|TRBV2
CASSEGPRIADNEQFF
TGTGCCAGCAGTGAAGGGCCCCGTATAGCGGACAATGAGCAGTTCTTC
>TRBD1|few|TRBJ2-7|TRBV7-2
CASSQRTGGREQYF
TGTGCCAGCAGCCAAAGGACAGGGGGCCGCGAGCAGTACTTC
>TRBD2|NA|TRBJ2-7|TRBV11-2
CASSSTSGGSYEQYF
TGTGCCAGCAGCTCAACTAGCGGGGGCTCCTACGAGCAGTACTTC
>TRBD1|NA|TRBJ2-7|TRBV11-2
CASSRWGQTSYEQYF
TGTGCCAGCAGCCGATGGGGACAGACTTCATACGAGCAGTACTTC
>NA|NA|TRBJ1-2|TRBV5-1
CASSLEPRANYGYTF
TGCGCCAGCAGCTTGGAACCGAGAGCTAACTATGGCTACACCTTC
>TRBD1|once|TRBJ1-2|TRBV5-1
CASSFIQGANGYTF
TGCGCCAGCAGCTTCATACAGGGGGCGAATGGCTACACCTTC
>NA|NA|TRBJ2-2|TRBV5-4
CASSPGGENTGELFF
TGTGCCAGCAGCCCCGGGGGTGAGAACACCGGGGAGCTGTTTTTT
>NA|NA|TRBJ2-7|TRBV12-3/TRBV12-4
CASSLGTRGEQYF
TGTGCCAGCAGTTTAGGGACCAGGGGCGAGCAGTACTTC
>NA|NA|TRBJ2-7|TRBV5-1
CASSPRTASYEQYF
TGCGCCAGCAGCCCTCGGACAGCCTCCTACGAGCAGTACTTC
>NA|NA|TRBJ2-7|TRBV6-2/TRBV6-3
CASSYSGQGSFYEQYF
TGTGCCAGCAGTTACTCGGGGCAGGGGTCGTTCTACGAGCAGTACTTC
>NA|NA|TRBJ2-1|TRBV18
CASSPGGDEQFF
TGTGCCAGCTCACCAGGGGGCGATGAGCAGTTCTTC
>TRBD1|NA|TRBJ1-1|TRBV6-5
CASTLGGLNTEAFF
TGTGCCAGCACCTTAGGGGGCCTGAACACTGAAGCTTTCTTT
>NA|NA|TRBJ1-4|TRBV25-1
CASSGRLFNEKLFF
TGTGCCAGCAGCGGCCGACTGTTCAATGAAAAACTGTTTTTT
>NA|NA|TRBJ1-1|TRBV2
CASSERTEAFF
TGTGCCAGCAGTGAACGCACTGAAGCTTTCTTT
>TRBD2|NA|TRBJ2-3|TRBV3-1/TRBV3-2
CASSQDNETSGFRDTQYF
TGTGCCAGCAGCCAAGATAACGAGACTAGCGGTTTTAGAGATACGCAGTATTTT
>TRBD1|NA|TRBJ1-2|TRBV3-1/TRBV3-2
CASSQGAGQGAIGYTF
TGTGCCAGCAGCCAAGGCGCCGGACAGGGGGCAATTGGCTACACCTTC
>NA|NA|TRBJ1-2|TRBV5-5
CASSLEPNSIYGYTF
TGTGCCAGCAGCTTGGAACCGAACTCTATCTATGGCTACACCTTC
>NA|NA|TRBJ1-1|TRBV28
CASSPLTPTVTEAFF
TGTGCCAGCAGTCCTTTGACCCCGACTGTGACTGAAGCTTTCTTT
>TRBD1|NA|TRBJ2-5|TRBV19
CATRDRGAIQETQYF
TGTGCCACCCGGGACAGGGGAGCTATACAAGAGACCCAGTACTTC
>NA|NA|TRBJ2-5|TRBV29-1
CSATKQVHPQETQYF
TGCAGCGCCACCAAGCAGGTTCACCCCCAAGAGACCCAGTACTTC
>NA|NA|TRBJ1-6|TRBV12-3/TRBV12-4
CASSLDGDSPLHF
TGTGCCAGCAGTTTAGACGGGGATTCACCCCTCCACTTT
>NA|NA|TRBJ2-2|TRBV9
CASSVQGLNTGELFF
TGTGCCAGCAGCGTACAGGGCCTGAACACCGGGGAGCTGTTTTTT
>NA|NA|TRBJ1-2|TRBV9
CASSVDLSDGYTF
TGTGCCAGCAGCGTAGACCTCAGCGATGGCTACACCTTC
>TRBD1|NA|TRBJ2-7|TRBV7-2
CASSSTGTGGYEQYF
TGTGCCAGCAGCTCCACCGGGACAGGGGGCTACGAGCAGTACTTC
>NA|few|TRBJ1-2|TRBV9
CASSVAGDRGYTF
TGTGCCAGCAGCGTAGCAGGGGATCGGGGCTACACCTTC
>NA|few|TRBJ1-4|TRBV11-2
CASSLDLEGEKLFF
TGTGCCAGCAGCTTAGATCTTGAGGGCGAAAAACTGTTTTTT
>TRBD1|NA|TRBJ1-2|TRBV24-1
CATSDSYRDSSYGYTF
TGTGCCACCAGTGATTCGTACCGGGACAGCTCTTATGGCTACACCTTC
>TRBD1|once|TRBJ1-2|TRBV25-1
CASSVRDRYAGYTF
TGTGCCAGCAGTGTTCGGGACAGGTATGCTGGCTACACCTTC
>NA|NA|TRBJ1-2|TRBV19
CASSTASGGDYGYTF
TGTGCCAGTAGTACCGCGAGCGGTGGTGACTATGGCTACACCTTC
>NA|NA|TRBJ2-5|TRBV7-2
CASSLQVGETQYF
TGTGCCAGCAGCTTACAGGTGGGAGAGACCCAGTACTTC
>TRBD1|NA|TRBJ2-7|TRBV5-1
CASSTGAYEQYF
TGCGCCAGCAGCACAGGGGCCTACGAGCAGTACTTC
>TRBD2|NA|TRBJ2-7|TRBV11-2
CASSLLASGGSYEQYF
TGTGCCAGCAGCTTACTGGCTAGCGGGGGGTCCTACGAGCAGTACTTC
>NA|NA|TRBJ1-1|TRBV6-5
CATPPQGRVDTEAFF
TGTGCCACCCCCCCACAGGGCCGAGTGGACACTGAAGCTTTCTTT
>TRBD1|NA|TRBJ1-1|TRBV7-2
CASSLLGGRLRTEAFF
TGTGCCAGCAGCTTATTAGGGGGCAGATTGAGAACTGAAGCTTTCTTT
>TRBD1|NA|TRBJ2-7|TRBV28
CASSSGQGAYEQYF
TGTGCCAGCAGCTCTGGACAGGGGGCCTACGAGCAGTACTTC
>NA|NA|TRBJ2-1|TRBV29-1
CSVVGGMDSYNEQFF
TGCAGCGTTGTAGGGGGAATGGACTCCTACAATGAGCAGTTCTTC
>NA|NA|TRBJ1-1|TRBV6-5
CASQQGNYMNTEAFF
TGTGCCAGCCAACAGGGAAATTATATGAACACTGAAGCTTTCTTT
>TRBD1|NA|TRBJ1-2|TRBV3-1/TRBV3-2
CASSMGQGEDGYTF
TGTGCCAGCAGTATGGGACAGGGGGAGGATGGCTACACCTTC
>NA|NA|TRBJ1-5|TRBV10-3
CAISDIRGNQPQHF
TGTGCCATCAGTGACATCCGGGGCAATCAGCCCCAGCATTTT
>TRBD1|NA|TRBJ1-1|TRBV18
CASSSQSTGGSEAFF
TGTGCCAGCTCATCACAATCAACAGGGGGGTCTGAAGCTTTCTTT
>TRBD1|NA|TRBJ2-7|TRBV4-3
CASSQDATGAFSYEQYF
TGCGCCAGCAGCCAAGACGCGACAGGGGCTTTCAGCTACGAGCAGTACTTC
>NA|NA|TRBJ1-4|TRBV28
CASSLIQEGEKLFF
TGTGCCAGCAGTTTGATACAGGAGGGTGAAAAACTGTTTTTT
>NA|NA|TRBJ2-1|TRBV7-2
CASSSPYGGSYNEQFF
TGTGCCAGCAGCTCCCCGTACGGCGGGTCCTACAATGAGCAGTTCTTC
>TRBD2|NA|TRBJ2-7|TRBV10-3
CAISETSGGSSYEQYF
TGTGCCATCAGTGAGACTAGCGGGGGGAGCTCCTACGAGCAGTACTTC
>TRBD1|NA|TRBJ1-3|TRBV29-1
CSVVGGQGSGNTIYF
TGCAGCGTTGTCGGTGGACAGGGTAGTGGAAACACCATATATTTT
>TRBD1|once|TRBJ1-5|TRBV3-1/TRBV3-2
CASSQGADRESNQPQHF
TGTGCCAGCAGCCAAGGTGCGGACAGGGAAAGCAATCAGCCCCAGCATTTT
>TRBD1|NA|TRBJ2-5|TRBV7-7
CASSLDRQGETQYF
TGTGCTAGCAGCCTCGACAGACAGGGTGAGACCCAGTACTTC
>TRBD1|NA|TRBJ1-5|TRBV19
CASSPTGSIGQPQHF
TGTGCCAGTAGCCCGACAGGGAGTATTGGGCAGCCCCAGCATTTT
>TRBD1|few|TRBJ1-5|TRBV3-1/TRBV3-2
CASSSTGEGGQPQHF
TGTGCCAGCAGCTCGACAGGGGAAGGGGGACAGCCCCAGCATTTT
>NA|NA|TRBJ2-1|TRBV29-1
CSVEQGNEQFF
TGCAGCGTTGAACAGGGCAATGAGCAGTTCTTC
>TRBD1|NA|TRBJ2-7|TRBV6-6
CASSWDRASDEQYF
TGTGCCAGCAGCTGGGACAGGGCGTCGGACGAGCAGTACTTC
>NA|NA|TRBJ1-2|TRBV14
CASSQRGINYGYTF
TGTGCCAGCAGTCAACGAGGAATTAACTATGGCTACACCTTC
>TRBD1|few|TRBJ1-6|TRBV10-3
CAISGTRGQGNSPLHF
TGTGCCATCAGTGGGACCCGGGGACAGGGGAATTCACCCCTCCACTTT
>NA|once|TRBJ1-1|TRBV14
CASSQDSGNTEAFF
TGTGCCAGCAGCCAAGATTCAGGGAACACTGAAGCTTTCTTT
>NA|many|TRBJ1-3|TRBV10-3
CAIRQPSGNTIYF
TGTGCCATTCGACAGCCCTCTGGAAACACCATATATTTT
>NA|few|TRBJ2-7|TRBV5-1
CASSIGGDSLYEQYF
TGCGCCAGCAGCATCGGGGGGGACAGCCTTTACGAGCAGTACTTC
>NA|NA|TRBJ1-2|TRBV2
CASRSSNYGYTF
TGTGCCAGCAGGAGTTCTAACTATGGCTACACCTTC
>NA|NA|TRBJ1-2|TRBV2
CASSEFQGINGYTF
TGTGCCAGCAGTGAATTCCAGGGAATAAATGGCTACACCTTC
>TRBD1|NA|TRBJ2-7|TRBV19
CASSRDRGREQYF
TGTGCCAGTAGCCGTGACAGGGGCCGCGAGCAGTACTTC